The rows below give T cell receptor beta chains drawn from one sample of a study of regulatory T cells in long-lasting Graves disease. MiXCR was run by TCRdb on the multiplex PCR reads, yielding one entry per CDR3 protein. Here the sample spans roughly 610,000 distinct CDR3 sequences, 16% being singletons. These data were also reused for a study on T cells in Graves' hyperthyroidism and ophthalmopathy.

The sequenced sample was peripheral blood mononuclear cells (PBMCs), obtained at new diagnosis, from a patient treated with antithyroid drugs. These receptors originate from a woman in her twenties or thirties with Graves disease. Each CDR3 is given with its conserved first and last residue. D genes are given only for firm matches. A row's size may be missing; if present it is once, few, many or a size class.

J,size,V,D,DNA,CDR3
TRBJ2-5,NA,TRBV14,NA,TGTGCCAGCAGCCGAACCCTTTCCCCGTGGAGGCTCGAGACCCAGTACTTC,CASSRTLSPWRLETQYF
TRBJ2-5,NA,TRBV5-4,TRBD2,TGTGCCAGCAGCTTGGCGGGGACTAGCTACGGAGAGACCCAGTACTTC,CASSLAGTSYGETQYF
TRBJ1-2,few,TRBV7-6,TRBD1,TGTGCCAGCAGCCAGGGACAGATGTATGGCTACACCTTC,CASSQGQMYGYTF
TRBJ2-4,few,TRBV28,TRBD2,TGTGCCAGCAGTTCAGGGACTAGCGGCAAACTAGCCAAAAACATTCAGTACTTC,CASSSGTSGKLAKNIQYF
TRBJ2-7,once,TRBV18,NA,TGTGCCAGCTCAACCCAGGGACACGAGCAGTACTTC,CASSTQGHEQYF
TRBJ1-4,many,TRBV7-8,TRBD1,TGTGCCAGCAGCACACGGACAGGGGTGGATGAAAAACTGTTTTTT,CASSTRTGVDEKLFF
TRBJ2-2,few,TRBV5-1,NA,TGCGCCAGCAGCTTGTGGGGCGAGGGGGAGCTGTTTTTT,CASSLWGEGELFF
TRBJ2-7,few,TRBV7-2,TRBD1,TGTGCCAGCAGCTTTTTCCTAGGACAGGGGGGCAACGAGCAGTACTTC,CASSFFLGQGGNEQYF
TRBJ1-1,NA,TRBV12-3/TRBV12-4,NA,TGTGCCAGCAGTACCGGGAGGGGGGTGAGCACTGAAGCTTTCTTT,CASSTGRGVSTEAFF
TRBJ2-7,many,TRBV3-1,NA,TGTGCCAGCAGCCAAGATCGCAGCGGAACCTACGAGCAGTACTTC,CASSQDRSGTYEQYF
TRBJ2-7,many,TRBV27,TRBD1,TGTGCCAGCAGTTTCCGGGACAGGGGCCAGCGGGAGCAGTACTTC,CASSFRDRGQREQYF
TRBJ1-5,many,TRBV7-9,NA,TGTGCCAGCAGCTCCCATACCGCGGGGGATCAGCCCCAGCATTTT,CASSSHTAGDQPQHF
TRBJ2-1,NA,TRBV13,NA,TGTGCCAGCAGCTTAGGCGTTAGCGAAACCTACAATGAGCAGTTCTTC,CASSLGVSETYNEQFF
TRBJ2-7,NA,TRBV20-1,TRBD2,TGTAGTGCTCGTAATCTAGCGGGATATGTGGCGCAGTACTTC,CSARNLAGYVAQYF
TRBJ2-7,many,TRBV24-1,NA,TGTGCCACCAGTGACCCCAGGACGGGAACCTACGAGCAGTACTTC,CATSDPRTGTYEQYF
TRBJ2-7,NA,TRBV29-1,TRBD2,TGCAGCGTCGGACTAGCCCCAGGCTCCTACGAGCAGTACTTC,CSVGLAPGSYEQYF
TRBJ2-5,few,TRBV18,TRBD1,TGTGCCAGCTCACCACCCAGGGGGCAGAGTGGTAAAGAGACCCAGTACTTC,CASSPPRGQSGKETQYF
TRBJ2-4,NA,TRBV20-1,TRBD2,TGCAGTGCTGGTCGGACTAGCGGGAGGGTCCGTATAGCCAAAAACATTCAGTACTTC,CSAGRTSGRVRIAKNIQYF